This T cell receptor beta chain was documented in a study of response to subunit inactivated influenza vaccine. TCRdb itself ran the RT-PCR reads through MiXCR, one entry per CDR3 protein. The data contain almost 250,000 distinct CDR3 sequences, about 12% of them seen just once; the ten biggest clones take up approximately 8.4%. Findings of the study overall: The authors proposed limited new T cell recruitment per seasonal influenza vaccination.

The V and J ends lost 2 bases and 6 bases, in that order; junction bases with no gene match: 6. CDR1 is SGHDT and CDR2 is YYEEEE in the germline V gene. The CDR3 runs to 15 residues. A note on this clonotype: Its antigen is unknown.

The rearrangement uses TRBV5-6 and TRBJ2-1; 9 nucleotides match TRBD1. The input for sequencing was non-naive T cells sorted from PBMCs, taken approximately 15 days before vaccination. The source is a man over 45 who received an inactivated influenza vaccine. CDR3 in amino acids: CASSFWDREANEQFF. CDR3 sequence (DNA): TGTGCCAGCAGCTTCTGGGACAGGGAGGCCAATGAGCAGTTCTTC.